This T cell receptor (beta chain) was captured in a study of blood T cells in healthy people across ages. This clonotype was found once. CDR1 and CDR2 from the germline V gene are MNHEY and SVGEGT. The germline V and J ends were trimmed by 5 bases and 2 bases, with 12 bases remaining between them. This CDR3 comprises 14 residues. A second PCR of 7 to 11 cycles used a sample-barcoded 5' primer and a J-beta primer mix. One entry per CDR3 protein results from TCRdb running MiXCR on the 5' RACE reads. The sample lists some 1,000,000 distinct CDR3 sequences, about 25% occurring once. Separately, the same data were catalogued under a study of T cells of mothers and their children. That source reports: Three healthy Caucasian mothers and their six children were the donors.

The TCR originated in a girl under 10 years old in good health. The sequencing input was blood. The chain joins TRBV6-2 or TRBV6-3 to TRBJ2-5; D unresolved. The CDR3 DNA follows: TGTGCCAGCAGTGATTTTGGAGAGCAAGAGACCCAGTACTTC. As protein: CASSDFGEQETQYF.